Included here is one T cell receptor beta chain sequence, with context. A J-beta primer mix and a sample-barcoded 5' primer were used in a second PCR of about 7 to 12 cycles. Via MiXCR, TCRdb re-called the 5' RACE reads, giving one row per CDR3 protein. This table holds around 1.5 million distinct CDR3 sequences, 42% found once. This specimen belongs to a study of blood T cells in healthy people across ages. Trimming took 7 bases from V and 2 from J, leaving 12 bases between them. Germline V gene sequence: CDR1 DFQATT, CDR2 SNEGSKA (reference sequence). This CDR3 contains 14 residues. This clonotype was obtained from a woman aged 18-29 years in good health. Sequencing was carried out using blood. This chain links TRBV20-1 with TRBJ1-6, with D tentatively TRBD1 (5 bases). The CDR3 region has the DNA TGCAGTGGGCGCGAGGGACCCTATAATTCACCCCTCCACTTT. It encodes CSGREGPYNSPLHF.